The 25 T cell receptor beta chains in this list originate from one sample, sequenced in a study of CD4+ T cells in melanoma (dated by TCRdb to the early 2020s). Library construction relied on the immunoSEQ multiplex PCR assay. As stored in TCRdb, this immuneACCESS dataset retains in-frame rearrangements with V and J assigned. A fraction of the clones does not appear; measured against another copy, unresolved V genes explain less than half of the discrepancy, and the remainder lacks a known reason. The table for this sample lists 90,000 to 130,000 clones; roughly 90% of them were counted only once. 2.5% to 3.5% of the sample lies in the top ten. Specimen: peripheral blood. The receptors were gathered from a human donor with melanoma.

This chain connects TRBV7-3 to TRBJ2-7; tentatively, D is TRBD1 (6 bases). The CDR3 covers 13 residues. Germline lookup yields CDR1 SGHTA and CDR2 FQGTGA. Trimming took off 4 bases at V and 5 bases at J, with 12 bases between the two ends. The CDR3 protein is CASSSMGAHEQYF. The CDR3 DNA is TGTGCCAGCAGCTCTATGGGGGCGCACGAGCAGTACTTC.

The chain combines TRBV4-3 with TRBJ1-5; D is uncertain. Germline values: CDR1 LGHNA, CDR2 YSLEER. The CDR3 runs to 16 residues. The germline V and J ends were trimmed by 0 bases and 5 bases, with 14 bases remaining between them. The CDR3 bases are TGCGCCAGCAGCCAAGATAGAGGGATTGGGTATCAGCCCCAGCATTTT. Amino acid sequence: CASSQDRGIGYQPQHF.

The V and J genes are TRBV4-2 and TRBJ1-2; D is possibly TRBD1 (6 bases). V was trimmed by 5 bases and J by 9 bases, leaving 19 bases between them. The V gene's germline CDR1 is LGHNA and CDR2 YNFKEQ. The length of the CDR3 is 14 residues. DNA of the CDR3: TGTGCCAGCAGCTTAGGCCAGGGTCAGGGGAGCTACACCTTC. This sequence encodes CASSLGQGQGSYTF.

The chain has TRBV5-6 and TRBJ2-7; 10 nucleotides line up with TRBD1. V lost 2 bases and J lost 2; bases outside the gene matches: 7. This CDR3 comprises 16 residues. CDR1 and CDR2 from the germline V gene are SGHDT and YYEEEE. CDR3 in amino acids: CASSFGPGQGTYEQYF. CDR3 nucleotide sequence: TGTGCCAGCAGCTTCGGTCCGGGACAGGGGACCTACGAGCAGTACTTC.

The CDR3 loop reads CASSLARLAGGTYEQYF. The CDR3 region has the DNA TGTGCCAGCAGCTTAGCGCGGCTAGCGGGGGGAACCTACGAGCAGTACTTC. The genes are TRBV7-8 and TRBJ2-7, with 11 nucleotides matching TRBD2. CDR1 SGHVS and CDR2 FQNEAQ come from the germline V gene. This CDR3 has 17 amino acids. Trimming removed 0 bases from V and 2 bases from J; junction bases left unmatched: 6. The entire variable domain, with the rest obtained from reference TRBV7-8 and TRBJ2-7, is as follows: GAGVSQSPRYKVAKRGQDVALRCDPISGHVSLFWYQQALGQGPEFLTYFQNEAQLDKSGLPSDRFFAERPEGSVSTLKIQRTQQEDSAVYLCASSLARLAGGTYEQYFGPGTRLTVT.

This chain uses TRBV30 with TRBJ2-1; tentatively, D is TRBD2 (5 bases). CDR3 size: 12 residues. Germline CDR1 reads GTSNPN; CDR2 reads SVGIG (reference sequence). The V and J ends lost 8 bases and 8 bases respectively, with 16 bases between them. For the CDR3, the DNA is TGTGCCCGGGAATCGGGATTCGATGAGCAGTTCTTC. Encoded protein: CARESGFDEQFF. The full variable domain, with the rest looked up from reference TRBV30 and TRBJ2-1, is SQTIHQWPATLVQPVGSPLSLECTVEGTSNPNLYWYRQAAGRGLQLLFYSVGIGQISSEVPQNLSASRPQDRQFILSSKKLLLSDSGFYLCARESGFDEQFFGPGTRLTVL.

The chain couples TRBV15 to TRBJ1-2, with no clear D. Trimming stripped 0 bases from V and 8 bases from J, with 10 bases between. Germline V gives CDR1 LNHNV, CDR2 YYDKDF (reference sequence). The CDR3 has 13 amino acids. The CDR3 nucleotides read TGTGCCACCAGCAGAGAAGTAGAGGGAGGCTACACCTTC. It yields the protein CATSREVEGGYTF.

V usage is TRBV5-8 and J usage is TRBJ1-1; D is uncertain. Germline V gene sequence: CDR1 SGHTS, CDR2 YDEGEE. V lost 3 bases and J 4 bases, leaving 13 bases between the germline ends. This CDR3 contains 14 residues. The CDR3 is CASSSALRTTEAFF. CDR3 sequence (DNA): TGTGCCAGCAGCTCGGCCCTTAGAACCACTGAAGCTTTCTTT.

V and J are TRBV9 and TRBJ2-5; 16 nucleotides agree with TRBD2. The CDR3 extends over 17 amino acids. Germline assignment: CDR1 SGDLS and CDR2 YYNGEE. V was pared by 3 bases and J by 5 bases, with 7 bases of the junction left unmatched. This CDR3 is CASSAGLAGGPRETQYF. CDR3 sequence (DNA): TGTGCCAGCAGCGCGGGACTAGCGGGAGGGCCCAGGGAGACCCAGTACTTC.

The rearrangement joins TRBV5-1 to TRBJ2-3, with unresolved D. Germline V gene sequence: CDR1 SGHRS, CDR2 YFSETQ. V lost 2 bases and J 6 bases, leaving 13 bases between the germline ends. The CDR3 length is 14 residues. CDR3 region: CASSFVLAGDTQYF. Written as DNA, the CDR3 is TGCGCCAGCAGCTTCGTTCTCGCAGGCGATACGCAGTATTTT.

CDR3 sequence: CASSLGQGAYSPLHF. The CDR3 DNA is TGTGCCAGCAGCTTAGGACAGGGGGCCTATTCACCCCTCCACTTT. The chain recombines TRBV7-2 with TRBJ1-6; 10 bases are shared with TRBD1. CDR3 length: 15 amino acids. Germline V CDR1 and CDR2: SGHTA, FQGNSA. The trim removed 1 base at V and 8 bases at J, leaving 2 bases unmatched.

The rearrangement links TRBV28 to TRBJ1-1; D gene unclear. V was shortened by 5 bases and J by 1 base, with 8 bases between the two germline ends. The length of the CDR3 is 13 residues. Germline CDR1 is MDHEN and CDR2 is SYDVKM. In nucleotides, the CDR3 is TGTGCCAGCAGTGCCCCCACGAACACTGAAGCTTTCTTT. Its translation is CASSAPTNTEAFF.

The rearrangement joins TRBV5-1 to TRBJ1-4, with a possible D match to TRBD1 (6 bases). Germline loops: CDR1 SGHRS, CDR2 YFSETQ. V was cut by 0 bases and J by 4 bases, with 13 bases left in between. The CDR3 has 16 residues. DNA for the CDR3: TGCGCCAGCAGCTTGGATTTAGGGGGGTATAATGAAAAACTGTTTTTT. This codes for CASSLDLGGYNEKLFF.

This clone was seen once. The gene calls are TRBV7-2 and TRBJ2-7; 11 nucleotides align to TRBD1. V trimming: 6 bases; J trimming: 2 bases; junction bases outside the gene matches: 3. The CDR3 has 14 amino acids. Germline V gene lookup returns CDR1 SGHTA and CDR2 FQGNSA. DNA for the CDR3: TGTGCCAGCAGTTGGGACAGGGGGGCCTACGAGCAGTACTTC. Protein product: CASSWDRGAYEQYF.

The genes are TRBV7-9 and TRBJ2-6; D remains unclear. The V end lost 5 bases, the J end lost 5 bases, and 13 bases lay between the germline ends. There are 15 residues in the CDR3. In germline, CDR1 is SEHNR, CDR2 FQNEAQ (reference sequence). The CDR3 here is CASSPMGSRANVLTF. CDR3 DNA: TGTGCCAGCAGCCCTATGGGGTCCAGGGCCAACGTCCTGACTTTC.

This chain uses TRBV5-4 with TRBJ2-3; perhaps D is TRBD1 or TRBD2 (6 bases each). This CDR3 comprises 17 residues. Trimming took off 0 bases at V and 2 bases at J, with 16 bases between the two ends. The germline CDR1 and CDR2 sequences are SGHNT and YYREEE (reference sequence). The CDR3 bases are TGTGCCAGCAGCTTGGAAGGAGGGCGGACAGACACAGATACGCAGTATTTT. It yields the protein CASSLEGGRTDTDTQYF.

CDR3 nucleotides: TGTGCCAGCAGATTCCTCTTGGAGACCCAGTACTTC. Protein sequence: CASRFLLETQYF. The chain couples TRBV6-1 to TRBJ2-5, with D uncertain. The CDR3 sequence is 12 residues long. Trimming left V 6 bases short and J 5 bases short, with 10 bases between. Germline loops: CDR1 MNHNS, CDR2 SASEGT.

The gene calls are TRBV7-8 and TRBJ1-2, with TRBD1 identical over 10 bases. Germline loops: CDR1 SGHVS, CDR2 FQNEAQ. Trimming at V came to 0 bases and at J to 3 bases, leaving 7 bases not matched to a gene. The CDR3 is made up of 17 amino acids. The CDR3 DNA reads TGTGCCAGCAGCTTAGCCCAAACGGGACAGGGGTACTATGGCTACACCTTC. Translated: CASSLAQTGQGYYGYTF.

V is TRBV11-3 and J is TRBJ2-2; 9 bases align to TRBD2. The CDR3 has 15 residues. Germline values: CDR1 SGHNT, CDR2 YENEEA. The ends lost 5 bases at V and 6 bases at J; junction bases unmatched: 7. The CDR3 DNA reads as TGTGCCAGCAGCCCCATAGCGGGAGTGGCCGGGGAGCTGTTTTTT. Its translation: CASSPIAGVAGELFF. The full variable domain, in which reference TRBV11-3 and TRBJ2-2 provide the parts outside the CDR3, is EAGVVQSPRYKIIEKKQPVAFWCNPISGHNTLYWYLQNLGQGPELLIRYENEEAVDDSQLPKDRFSAERLKGVDSTLKIQPAELGDSAVYLCASSPIAGVAGELFFGEGSRLTVL.

This chain connects TRBV15 to TRBJ2-5; 12 positions agree with TRBD2. The V segment lost 4 bases and the J segment 5 bases; nucleotides outside the gene matches: 11. The germline gives CDR1 LNHNV, CDR2 YYDKDF (reference sequence). The CDR3 extends over 17 amino acids. The CDR3 is CATSKWGRLAGGETQYF. CDR3 sequence (DNA): TGTGCCACCAGCAAATGGGGAAGGCTAGCGGGAGGGGAGACCCAGTACTTC.

The chain uses TRBV27 and TRBJ1-1; D perhaps matches TRBD1 (6 bases). V dropped 3 bases and J dropped 11 bases, with 13 bases sitting between them. The CDR3 runs to 12 residues. Germline lookup yields CDR1 MNHEY and CDR2 SMNVEV (reference sequence). This CDR3 reads CASSFYGGRAFF. In nucleotides, the CDR3 is TGTGCCAGCAGTTTTTACGGGGGGCGGGCTTTCTTT.

This sequence joins TRBV28 and TRBJ2-2; D may be TRBD1 or TRBD2 (5 bases each). Deletions cut 4 bases from V and 6 bases from J, with 12 bases between. The CDR3 loop spans 14 amino acids. CDR1 and CDR2 from the germline V gene are MDHEN and SYDVKM. This CDR3 is CASSWDLKAGELFF. CDR3 bases: TGTGCCAGCAGTTGGGACCTCAAGGCCGGGGAGCTGTTTTTT.

In this sample, this clone turned up once. The chain combines TRBV9 with TRBJ2-3; D is unclear. Deletions cut 5 bases from V and 2 bases from J, with 21 bases between. The CDR3 contains 17 residues. CDR1 and CDR2 (germline): SGDLS, YYNGEE. Written as DNA, the CDR3 is TGTGCCAGCAGTAATAGTCTAGGCTCTACTAACACAGATACGCAGTATTTT. It translates to CASSNSLGSTNTDTQYF.

The genes are TRBV15 and TRBJ2-7, with 10 bases identical to TRBD2. Per germline, CDR1 LNHNV and CDR2 YYDKDF (reference sequence). Trimming cost V 1 base and J 5 bases; bases outside gene matches: 14. CDR3 length equals 18 residues. CDR3 bases: TGTGCCACCAGCAGAGGAGGGAGCGGGATAGCGGGAGGAAACGAGCAGTACTTC. As protein: CATSRGGSGIAGGNEQYF.

This clone was seen only once. CDR3 loop: CASSVQGLVGGYTF. The CDR3 DNA reads as TGTGCCAGCAGCGTCCAGGGGCTGGTCGGTGGCTACACCTTC. The chain is built from TRBV9 and TRBJ1-2; a possible D gene is TRBD1 (6 bases). This CDR3 region has 14 residues. V was trimmed by 2 bases and J by 7 bases, leaving 15 bases between them. Germline V lookup: CDR1 SGDLS, CDR2 YYNGEE. The full variable domain, rest sourced from reference TRBV9 and TRBJ1-2, is DSGVTQTPKHLITATGQRVTLRCSPRSGDLSVYWYQQSLDQGLQFLIQYYNGEERAKGNILERFSAQQFPDLHSELNLSSLELGDSALYFCASSVQGLVGGYTFGSGTRLTVV.